This is a list of T cell receptor beta chains from one sample in a study of CD8 T cells in Susac syndrome. In TCRdb, the immunoSEQ multiplex PCR reads were re-called with MiXCR into one record per CDR3 protein. Among about 180,000 distinct CDR3 sequences listed, around 95% were seen once. Sequences were obtained from CD4+ T cells from PBMCs. All receptors derive from a human donor with multiple sclerosis. The CDR3 runs from the conserved cysteine through the conserved F or W. D genes are given only for firm matches. Clone size is shown for a subset of rows, as once, few, many or a class of expanded clone.

clone_size	d_call	v_call	j_call	cdr3_nt	cdr3_aa
NA	NA	TRBV3-1	TRBJ1-6	TGTGCCAGCAGCCAAGCGTTAGTAGGGCTCCAAGGGTATTCCCTCCACTTT	CASSQALVGLQGYSLHF
NA	NA	TRBV4-2	TRBJ2-7	TGTGCCAGCAGCCAAGACTTCTCCCGGGGCGGGTACGAGCAGTACTTC	CASSQDFSRGGYEQYF
NA	TRBD1	TRBV7-3	TRBJ1-2	TGTGCCAGCAGCTTAGAGACAGGGGCACCTTATGGCTACACCTTC	CASSLETGAPYGYTF
NA	TRBD1	TRBV29-1	TRBJ1-6	TGCAGCGTTGCCCGACAGGGTGATTCACCCCTCCACTTT	CSVARQGDSPLHF
NA	NA	TRBV18	TRBJ1-6	TGTGCCAGCTCAGTAGGGGGTGAGAATTCACCCCTCCACTTT	CASSVGGENSPLHF
NA	TRBD2	TRBV7-8	TRBJ2-1	TGTGCCAGCAGCCGGGGACTAGCGGCGGGTGAGCAGTTCTTC	CASSRGLAAGEQFF
NA	NA	TRBV4-1	TRBJ2-5	TGCGCCAGCAGCCAAGAAAGGTCAGAGACCCAGTACTTC	CASSQERSETQYF
NA	NA	TRBV5-4	TRBJ2-3	TGTGCCAGCAGCTTGGGAGGACAGAGCACAGATACGCAGTATTTT	CASSLGGQSTDTQYF
NA	NA	TRBV12-3/TRBV12-4	TRBJ1-1	TGTGCCAGCACCTCTCGACGGAGTCTGAACACTGAAGCTTTCTTT	CASTSRRSLNTEAFF
NA	TRBD1	TRBV6-2/TRBV6-3	TRBJ1-1	TGTGCCAGCAGTTACTCCCCAGGACAGGGAGGAAACACTGAAGCTTTCTTT	CASSYSPGQGGNTEAFF
NA	NA	TRBV5-1	TRBJ2-1	TGCGCCAGCAGCTTGGGTGGGCCGGATGAGCAGTTCTTC	CASSLGGPDEQFF
NA	TRBD1	TRBV28	TRBJ2-3	TGTGCCAGCAGTCGACAGGGAAGCACAGATACGCAGTATTTT	CASSRQGSTDTQYF
NA	NA	TRBV6-1	TRBJ2-5	TGTGCCAGCAGTGAAGGGGGGGAAGAGACCCAGTACTTC	CASSEGGEETQYF
NA	TRBD1	TRBV5-6	TRBJ2-7	TGTGCCAGCAGCTTCCTCGGGACAGGGCTCAACGAGCAGTACTTC	CASSFLGTGLNEQYF
NA	NA	TRBV4-1	TRBJ2-1	TGCGCCAGCAGCCAAGTCCTAACCGGGAGTCAGCAGTTCTTC	CASSQVLTGSQQFF
once	NA	TRBV25-1	TRBJ2-1	TGTGCCAGCAGTGAATGGGTAGGACAGCCCGCCTACAATGAGCAGTTCTTC	CASSEWVGQPAYNEQFF
NA	NA	TRBV5-4	TRBJ2-7	TGTGCCAGCAGCGAGCAACGGGGCGAGCAGTACTTC	CASSEQRGEQYF
NA	NA	TRBV20-1	TRBJ2-1	TGCAGTGCCCGTGGACAAGGACCCTACAATGAGCAGTTCTTC	CSARGQGPYNEQFF